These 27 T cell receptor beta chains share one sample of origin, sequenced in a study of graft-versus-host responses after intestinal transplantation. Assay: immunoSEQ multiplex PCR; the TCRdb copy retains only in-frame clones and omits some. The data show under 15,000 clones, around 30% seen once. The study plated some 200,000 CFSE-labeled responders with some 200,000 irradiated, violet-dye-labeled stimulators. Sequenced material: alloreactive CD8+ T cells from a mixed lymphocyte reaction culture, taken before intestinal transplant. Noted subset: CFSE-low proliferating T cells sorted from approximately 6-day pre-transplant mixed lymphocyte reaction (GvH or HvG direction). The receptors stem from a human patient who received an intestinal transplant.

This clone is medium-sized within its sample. CDR3 amino acids: CASSLETNRAYEQYF. The CDR3 DNA is TGCGCCAGCAGCTTGGAAACGAACAGGGCCTACGAGCAGTACTTC. The chain recombines TRBV5-1 with TRBJ2-7; a possible D gene is TRBD1 (6 bases). This CDR3 contains 15 residues. Germline CDR1 and CDR2: SGHRS and YFSETQ. Trimming took off 0 bases at V and 2 bases at J, with 12 bases between the two ends.

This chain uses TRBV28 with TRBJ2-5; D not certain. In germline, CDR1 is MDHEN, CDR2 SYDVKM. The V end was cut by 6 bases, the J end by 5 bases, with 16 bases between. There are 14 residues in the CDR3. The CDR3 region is CASSTLSHGETQYF. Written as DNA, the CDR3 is TGTGCCAGCAGCACGCTTAGCCACGGGGAGACCCAGTACTTC.

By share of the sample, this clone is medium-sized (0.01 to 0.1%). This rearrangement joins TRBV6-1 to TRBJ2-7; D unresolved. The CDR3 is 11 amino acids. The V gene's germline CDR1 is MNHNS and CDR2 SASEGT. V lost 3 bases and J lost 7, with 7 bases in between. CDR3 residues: CASSEIREQYF. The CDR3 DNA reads TGTGCCAGCAGTGAGATCCGGGAGCAGTACTTC.

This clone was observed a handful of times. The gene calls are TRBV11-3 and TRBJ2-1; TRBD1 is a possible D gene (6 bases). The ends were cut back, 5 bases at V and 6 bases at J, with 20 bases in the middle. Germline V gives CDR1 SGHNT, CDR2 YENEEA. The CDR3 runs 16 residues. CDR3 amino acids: CASSPYSTGYGNEQFF. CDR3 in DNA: TGTGCCAGCAGCCCTTACTCCACAGGGTACGGCAATGAGCAGTTCTTC.

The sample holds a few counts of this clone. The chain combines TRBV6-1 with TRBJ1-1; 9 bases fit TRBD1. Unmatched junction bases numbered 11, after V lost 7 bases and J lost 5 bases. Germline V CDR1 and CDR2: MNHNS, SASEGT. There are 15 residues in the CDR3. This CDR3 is CASTPWTGASTEAFF. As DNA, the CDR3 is TGTGCCAGCACTCCTTGGACAGGGGCGTCAACTGAAGCTTTCTTT.

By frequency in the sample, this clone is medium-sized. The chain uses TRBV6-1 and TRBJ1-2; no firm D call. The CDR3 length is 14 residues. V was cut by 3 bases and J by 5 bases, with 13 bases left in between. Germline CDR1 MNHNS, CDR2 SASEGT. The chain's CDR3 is CASSDRASLYGYTF. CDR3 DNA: TGTGCCAGCAGTGATCGGGCGTCGCTTTATGGCTACACCTTC.

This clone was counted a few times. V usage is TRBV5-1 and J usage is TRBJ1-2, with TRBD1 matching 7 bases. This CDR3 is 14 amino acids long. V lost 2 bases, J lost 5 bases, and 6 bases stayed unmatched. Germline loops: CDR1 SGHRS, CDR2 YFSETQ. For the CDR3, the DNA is TGCGCCAGCAGCTTCGGTGTCAGGGGGTATGGCTACACCTTC. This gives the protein CASSFGVRGYGYTF.

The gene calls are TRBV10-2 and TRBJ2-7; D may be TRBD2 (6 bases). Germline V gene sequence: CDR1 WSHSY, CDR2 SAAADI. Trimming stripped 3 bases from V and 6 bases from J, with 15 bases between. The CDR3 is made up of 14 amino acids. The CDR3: CASSDRDWWCEQYF. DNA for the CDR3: TGCGCCAGCAGTGATCGGGACTGGTGGTGCGAGCAGTACTTC.

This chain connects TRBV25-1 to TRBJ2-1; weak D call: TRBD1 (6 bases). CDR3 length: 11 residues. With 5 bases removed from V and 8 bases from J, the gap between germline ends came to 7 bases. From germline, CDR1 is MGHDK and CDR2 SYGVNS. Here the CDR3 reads CASSQGYEQFF. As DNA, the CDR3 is TGTGCCAGCAGTCAGGGGTATGAGCAGTTCTTC.

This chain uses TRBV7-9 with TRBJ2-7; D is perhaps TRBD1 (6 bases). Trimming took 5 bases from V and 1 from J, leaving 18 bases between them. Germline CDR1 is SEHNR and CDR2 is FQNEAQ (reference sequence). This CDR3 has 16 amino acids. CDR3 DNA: TGTGCCAGCAGCCTATCGATGGGGGCAGGGTCCTACGAGCAGTACTTC. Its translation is CASSLSMGAGSYEQYF.

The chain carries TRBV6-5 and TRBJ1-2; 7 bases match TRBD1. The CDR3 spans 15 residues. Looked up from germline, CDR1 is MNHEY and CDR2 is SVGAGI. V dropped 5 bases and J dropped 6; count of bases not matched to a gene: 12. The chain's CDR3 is CASSQLDREKDGYTF. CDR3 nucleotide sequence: TGTGCCAGCAGTCAGCTAGACAGGGAAAAAGATGGCTACACCTTC.

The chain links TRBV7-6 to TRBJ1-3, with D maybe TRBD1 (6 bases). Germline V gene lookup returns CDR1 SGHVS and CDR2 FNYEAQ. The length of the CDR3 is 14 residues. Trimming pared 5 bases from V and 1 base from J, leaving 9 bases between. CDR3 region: CASSTQGSGNTIYF. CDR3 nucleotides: TGTGCCAGCAGCACCCAGGGGTCTGGAAACACCATATATTTT.

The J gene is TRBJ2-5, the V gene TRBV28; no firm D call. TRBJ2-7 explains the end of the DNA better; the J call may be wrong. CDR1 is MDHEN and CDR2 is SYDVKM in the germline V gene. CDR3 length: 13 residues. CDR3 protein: CASSSLYRNEQYF. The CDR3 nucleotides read TGTGCCAGCAGTTCTCTATATCGCAACGAGCAGTACTTC.

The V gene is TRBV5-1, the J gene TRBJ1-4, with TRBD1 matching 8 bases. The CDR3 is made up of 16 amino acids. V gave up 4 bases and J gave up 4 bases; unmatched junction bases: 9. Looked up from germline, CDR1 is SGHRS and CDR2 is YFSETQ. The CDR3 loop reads CASSPRGPADNEKLFF. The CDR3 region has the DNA TGCGCCAGCAGCCCCAGGGGGCCGGCTGATAATGAAAAACTGTTTTTT.

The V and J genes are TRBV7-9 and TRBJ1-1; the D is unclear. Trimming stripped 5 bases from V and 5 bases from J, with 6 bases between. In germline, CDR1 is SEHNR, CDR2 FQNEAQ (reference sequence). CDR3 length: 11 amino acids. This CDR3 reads CASSLRTEAFF. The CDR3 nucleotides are TGTGCCAGCAGCCTCCGGACTGAAGCTTTCTTT.

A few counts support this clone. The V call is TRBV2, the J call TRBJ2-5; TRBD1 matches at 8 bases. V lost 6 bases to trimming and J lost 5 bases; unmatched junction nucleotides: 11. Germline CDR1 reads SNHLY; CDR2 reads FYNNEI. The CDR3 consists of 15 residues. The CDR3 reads CASSQGTGPRETQYF. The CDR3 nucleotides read TGTGCCAGCAGCCAGGGGACAGGTCCCCGGGAGACCCAGTACTTC.

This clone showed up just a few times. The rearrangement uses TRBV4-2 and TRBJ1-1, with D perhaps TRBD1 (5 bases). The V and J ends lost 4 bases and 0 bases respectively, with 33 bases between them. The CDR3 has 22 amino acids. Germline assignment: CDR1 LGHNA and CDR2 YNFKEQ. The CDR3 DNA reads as TGTGCCAGCAGCCCGTTGGTCGCCCTACGGGCGATGAAGGGGTGGATGAACACTGAAGCTTTCTTT. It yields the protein CASSPLVALRAMKGWMNTEAFF.

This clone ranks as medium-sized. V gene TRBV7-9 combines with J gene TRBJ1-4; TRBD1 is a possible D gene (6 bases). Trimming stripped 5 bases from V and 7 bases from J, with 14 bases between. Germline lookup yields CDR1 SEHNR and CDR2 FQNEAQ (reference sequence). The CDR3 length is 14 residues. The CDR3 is CASSQQGVAEKLFF. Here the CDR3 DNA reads TGTGCCAGCAGCCAACAGGGAGTTGCTGAAAAACTGTTTTTT. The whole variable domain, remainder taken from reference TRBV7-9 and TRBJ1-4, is DTGVSQNPRHKITKRGQNVTFRCDPISEHNRLYWYRQTLGQGPEFLTYFQNEAQLEKSRLLSDRFSAERPKGSFSTLEIQRTEQGDSAMYLCASSQQGVAEKLFFGSGTQLSVL.

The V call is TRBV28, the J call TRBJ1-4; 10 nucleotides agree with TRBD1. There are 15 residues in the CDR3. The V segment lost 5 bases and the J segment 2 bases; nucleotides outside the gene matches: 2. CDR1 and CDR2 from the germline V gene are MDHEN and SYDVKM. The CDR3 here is CASSLGQGTNEKLFF. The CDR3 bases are TGTGCCAGCAGTCTGGGACAGGGGACTAATGAAAAACTGTTTTTT.

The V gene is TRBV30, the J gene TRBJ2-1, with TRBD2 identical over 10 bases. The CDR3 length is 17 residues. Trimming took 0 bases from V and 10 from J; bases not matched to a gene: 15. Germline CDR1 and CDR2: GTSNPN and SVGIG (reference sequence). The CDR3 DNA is TGTGCCTGGAGTGTACCTCTCCTAGCGGGAGTTCTATGGGAGCAGTTCTTC. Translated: CAWSVPLLAGVLWEQFF.

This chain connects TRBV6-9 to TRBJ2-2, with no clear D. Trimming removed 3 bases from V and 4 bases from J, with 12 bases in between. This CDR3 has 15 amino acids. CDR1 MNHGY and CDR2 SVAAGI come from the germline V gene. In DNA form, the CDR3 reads TGTGCCAGCAGTTACGGCCCGGGTTCCACCGGGGAGCTGTTTTTT. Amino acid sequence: CASSYGPGSTGELFF.

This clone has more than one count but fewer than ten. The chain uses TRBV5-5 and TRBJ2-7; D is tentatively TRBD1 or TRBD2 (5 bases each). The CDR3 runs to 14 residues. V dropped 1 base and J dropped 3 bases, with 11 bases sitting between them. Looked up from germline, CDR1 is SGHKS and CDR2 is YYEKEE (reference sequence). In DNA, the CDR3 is TGTGCCAGCAGCTTGAGAGGGGACGGCTACGAGCAGTACTTC. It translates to CASSLRGDGYEQYF.

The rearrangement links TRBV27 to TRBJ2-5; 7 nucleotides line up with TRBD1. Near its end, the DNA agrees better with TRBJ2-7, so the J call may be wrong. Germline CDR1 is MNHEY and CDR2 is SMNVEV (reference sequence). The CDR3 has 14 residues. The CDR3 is CASSLQGVTYEQYF. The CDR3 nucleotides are TGTGCCAGCAGTTTACAGGGGGTTACCTACGAGCAGTACTTC.

CDR3 region: CASSWGLAGNTIYF. DNA of the CDR3: TGTGCCAGCAGTTGGGGGCTCGCCGGAAACACCATATATTTT. The chain combines TRBV6-5 with TRBJ1-3, with D tentatively TRBD1 (6 bases). Germline lookup yields CDR1 MNHEY and CDR2 SVGAGI. This CDR3 has 14 residues. Between the trimmed V and J ends, which lost 4 bases and 4 bases, there was a span of 11 bases.

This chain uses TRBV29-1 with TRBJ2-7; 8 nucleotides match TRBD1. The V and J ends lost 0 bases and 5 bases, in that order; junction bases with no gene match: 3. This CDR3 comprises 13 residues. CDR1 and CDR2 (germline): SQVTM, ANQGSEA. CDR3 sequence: CSVEDSDRDEQYF. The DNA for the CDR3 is TGCAGCGTTGAAGATTCGGACAGGGACGAGCAGTACTTC.

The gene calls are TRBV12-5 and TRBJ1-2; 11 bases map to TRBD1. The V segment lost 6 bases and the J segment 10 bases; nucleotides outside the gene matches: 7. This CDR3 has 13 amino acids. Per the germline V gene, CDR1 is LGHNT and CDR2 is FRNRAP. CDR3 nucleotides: TGTGCTAGTGGCCCCGGGACAGGGGGTGTCTACACCTTC. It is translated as CASGPGTGGVYTF.

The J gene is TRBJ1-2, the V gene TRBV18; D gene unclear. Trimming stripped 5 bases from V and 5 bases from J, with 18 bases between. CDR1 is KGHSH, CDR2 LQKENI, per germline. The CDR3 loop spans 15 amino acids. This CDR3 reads CASSARVFSGYGYTF. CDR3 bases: TGTGCCAGCTCAGCGCGGGTCTTCAGCGGGTATGGCTACACCTTC.